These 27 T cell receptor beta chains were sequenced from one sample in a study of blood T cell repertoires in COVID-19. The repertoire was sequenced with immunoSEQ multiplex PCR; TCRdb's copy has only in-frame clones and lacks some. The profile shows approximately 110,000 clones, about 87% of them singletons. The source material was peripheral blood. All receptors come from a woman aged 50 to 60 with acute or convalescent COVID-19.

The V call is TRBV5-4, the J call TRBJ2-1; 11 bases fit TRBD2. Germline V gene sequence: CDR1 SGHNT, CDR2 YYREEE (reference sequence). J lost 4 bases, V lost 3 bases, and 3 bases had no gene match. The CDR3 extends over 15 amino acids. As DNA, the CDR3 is TGTGCCAGCAGCTCTAGCGGGGGGACTTACAATGAGCAGTTCTTC. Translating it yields CASSSSGGTYNEQFF. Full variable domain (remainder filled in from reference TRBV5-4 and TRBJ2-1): ETGVTQSPTHLIKTRGQQVTLRCSSQSGHNTVSWYQQALGQGPQFIFQYYREEENGRGNFPPRFSGLQFPNYSSELNVNALELDDSALYLCASSSSGGTYNEQFFGPGTRLTVL.

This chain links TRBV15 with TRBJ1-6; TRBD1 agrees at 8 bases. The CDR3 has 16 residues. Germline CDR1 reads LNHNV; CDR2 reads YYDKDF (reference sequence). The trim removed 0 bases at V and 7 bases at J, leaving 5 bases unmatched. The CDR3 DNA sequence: TGTGCCACCAGCAGAGATTCCGGGACAGGAAATTCACCCCTCCACTTT. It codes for CATSRDSGTGNSPLHF.

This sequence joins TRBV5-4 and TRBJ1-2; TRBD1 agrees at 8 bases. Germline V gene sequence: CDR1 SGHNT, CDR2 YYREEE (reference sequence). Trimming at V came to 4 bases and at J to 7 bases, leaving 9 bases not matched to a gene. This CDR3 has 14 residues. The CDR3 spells CASSPRGLNGGYTF. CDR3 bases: TGTGCCAGCAGCCCCAGGGGGCTTAATGGTGGCTACACCTTC.

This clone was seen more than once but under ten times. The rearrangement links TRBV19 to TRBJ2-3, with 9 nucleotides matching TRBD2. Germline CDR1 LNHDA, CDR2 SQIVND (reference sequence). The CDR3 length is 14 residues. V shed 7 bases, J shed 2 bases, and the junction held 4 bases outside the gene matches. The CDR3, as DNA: TGTGCCAGTACGGCTAGCGGGAACACAGATACGCAGTATTTT. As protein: CASTASGNTDTQYF.

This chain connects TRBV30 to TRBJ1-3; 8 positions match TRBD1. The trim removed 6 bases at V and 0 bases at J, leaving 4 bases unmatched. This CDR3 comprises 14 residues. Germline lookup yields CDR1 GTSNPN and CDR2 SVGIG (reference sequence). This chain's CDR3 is CACGTGFSGNTIYF. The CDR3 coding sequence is TGTGCCTGTGGGACAGGTTTCTCTGGAAACACCATATATTTT.

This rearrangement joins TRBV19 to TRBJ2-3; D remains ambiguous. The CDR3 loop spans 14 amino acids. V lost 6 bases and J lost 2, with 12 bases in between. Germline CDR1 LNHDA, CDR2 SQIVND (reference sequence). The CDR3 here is CASSQELSTDTQYF. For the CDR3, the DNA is TGTGCCAGTAGCCAGGAACTTTCCACAGATACGCAGTATTTT.

CDR3 coding DNA: TGTGCCAGCAGTGAAGCGCTCTCGACGCGGAGACAGGGGGCCAACGTCCTGACTTTC. This encodes CASSEALSTRRQGANVLTF. The V and J genes are TRBV2 and TRBJ2-6; possible D gene TRBD1, 5 bases. Germline assignment: CDR1 SNHLY and CDR2 FYNNEI. This CDR3 has 19 amino acids. The V end was cut by 0 bases, the J end by 4 bases, with 19 bases between. Full variable domain (missing parts from reference TRBV2 and TRBJ2-6): EPEVTQTPSHQVTQMGQEVILRCVPISNHLYFYWYRQILGQKVEFLVSFYNNEISEKSEIFDDQFSVERPDGSNFTLKIRSTKLEDSAMYFCASSEALSTRRQGANVLTFGAGSRLTVL.

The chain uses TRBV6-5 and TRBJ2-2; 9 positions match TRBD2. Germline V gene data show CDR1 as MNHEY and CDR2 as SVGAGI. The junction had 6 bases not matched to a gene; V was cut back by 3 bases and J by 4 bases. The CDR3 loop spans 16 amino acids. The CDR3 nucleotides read TGTGCCAGCAGTTATCTTACAGCGGGGGGCACCGGGGAGCTGTTTTTT. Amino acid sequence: CASSYLTAGGTGELFF.

The CDR3 DNA reads as TGTGCCAGTAGTCTCACACCGGGACAGGGGGTTAGTGAGCAGTTCTTC. Translating gives CASSLTPGQGVSEQFF. The chain uses TRBV19 and TRBJ2-1, with 11 bases matching TRBD1. V gave up 5 bases and J gave up 9 bases; unmatched junction bases: 12. Looked up from germline, CDR1 is LNHDA and CDR2 is SQIVND (reference sequence). The CDR3 is made up of 16 amino acids.

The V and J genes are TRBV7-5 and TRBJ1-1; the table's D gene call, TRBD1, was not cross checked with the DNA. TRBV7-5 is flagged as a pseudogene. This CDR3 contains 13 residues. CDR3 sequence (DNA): TGTGCCAGAAGACTAATACAGGGTTCCGAAGCTTTCTTT. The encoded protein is CARRLIQGSEAFF.

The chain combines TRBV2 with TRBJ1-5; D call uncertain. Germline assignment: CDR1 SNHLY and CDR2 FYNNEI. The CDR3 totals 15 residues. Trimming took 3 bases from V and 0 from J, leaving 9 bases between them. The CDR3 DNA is TGTGCCAGCAGTGACGAGCGTTATAGCAATCAGCCCCAGCATTTT. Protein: CASSDERYSNQPQHF.

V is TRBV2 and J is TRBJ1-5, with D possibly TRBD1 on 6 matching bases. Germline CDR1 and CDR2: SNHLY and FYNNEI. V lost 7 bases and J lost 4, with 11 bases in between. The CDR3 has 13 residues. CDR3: CASTGGQNQPQHF. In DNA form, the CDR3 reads TGTGCCAGCACGGGGGGCCAAAATCAGCCCCAGCATTTT.

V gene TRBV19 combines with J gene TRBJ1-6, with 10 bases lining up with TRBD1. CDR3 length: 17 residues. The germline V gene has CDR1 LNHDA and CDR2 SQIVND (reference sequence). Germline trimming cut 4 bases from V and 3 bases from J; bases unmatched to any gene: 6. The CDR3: CASSTGQGGLYNSPLHF. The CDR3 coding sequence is TGTGCCAGTAGTACTGGACAGGGGGGGCTCTATAATTCACCCCTCCACTTT.

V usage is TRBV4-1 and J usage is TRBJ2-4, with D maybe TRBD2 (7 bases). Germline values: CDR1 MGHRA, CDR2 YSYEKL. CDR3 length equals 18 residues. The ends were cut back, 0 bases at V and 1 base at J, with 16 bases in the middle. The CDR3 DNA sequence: TGCGCCAGCAGCCAAGATCCGGGAGGACAGCATGCCAAAAACATTCAGTACTTC. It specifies CASSQDPGGQHAKNIQYF.

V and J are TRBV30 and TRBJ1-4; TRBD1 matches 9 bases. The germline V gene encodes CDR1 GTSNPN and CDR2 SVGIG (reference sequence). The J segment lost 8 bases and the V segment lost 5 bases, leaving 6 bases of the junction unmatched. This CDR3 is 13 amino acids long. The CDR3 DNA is TGTGCCTGGGGACAGGGGAATGGCGAAAAACTGTTTTTT. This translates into CAWGQGNGEKLFF.

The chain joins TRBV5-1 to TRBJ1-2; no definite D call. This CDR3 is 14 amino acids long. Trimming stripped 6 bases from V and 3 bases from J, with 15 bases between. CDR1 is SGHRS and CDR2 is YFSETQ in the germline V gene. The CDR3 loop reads CASTEGGSYYGYTF. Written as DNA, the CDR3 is TGCGCCAGCACCGAAGGAGGTTCCTACTATGGCTACACCTTC.

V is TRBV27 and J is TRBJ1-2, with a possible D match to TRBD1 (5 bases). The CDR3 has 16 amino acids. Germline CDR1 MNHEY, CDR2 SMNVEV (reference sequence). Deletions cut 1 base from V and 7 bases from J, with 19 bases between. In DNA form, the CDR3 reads TGTGCCAGCAGTTTATACTTCCGGGACTTTCAAAGTGGCTACACCTTC. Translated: CASSLYFRDFQSGYTF.

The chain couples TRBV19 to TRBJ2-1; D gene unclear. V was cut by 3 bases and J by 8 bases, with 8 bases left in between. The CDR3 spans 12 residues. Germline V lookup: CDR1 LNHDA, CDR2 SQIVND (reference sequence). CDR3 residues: CASSILGDEQFF. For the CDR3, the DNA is TGTGCCAGTAGTATTTTGGGCGATGAGCAGTTCTTC. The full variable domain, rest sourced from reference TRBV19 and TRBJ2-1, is DGGITQSPKYLFRKEGQNVTLSCEQNLNHDAMYWYRQDPGQGLRLIYYSQIVNDFQKGDIAEGYSVSREKKESFPLTVTSAQKNPTAFYLCASSILGDEQFFGPGTRLTVL.

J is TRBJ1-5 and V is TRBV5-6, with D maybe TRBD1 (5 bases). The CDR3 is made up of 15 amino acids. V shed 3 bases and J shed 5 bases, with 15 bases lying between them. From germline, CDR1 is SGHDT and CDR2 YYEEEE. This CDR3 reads CASSSSIRGDQPQHF. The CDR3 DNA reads TGTGCCAGCAGCTCCTCGATTAGGGGCGATCAGCCCCAGCATTTT.

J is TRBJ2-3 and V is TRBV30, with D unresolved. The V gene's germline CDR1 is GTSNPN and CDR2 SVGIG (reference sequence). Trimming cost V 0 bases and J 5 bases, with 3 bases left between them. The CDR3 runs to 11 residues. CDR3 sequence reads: CAWSVRDTQYF. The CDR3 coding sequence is TGTGCCTGGAGTGTCAGAGATACGCAGTATTTT. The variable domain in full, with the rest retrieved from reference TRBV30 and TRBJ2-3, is SQTIHQWPATLVQPVGSPLSLECTVEGTSNPNLYWYRQAAGRGLQLLFYSVGIGQISSEVPQNLSASRPQDRQFILSSKKLLLSDSGFYLCAWSVRDTQYFGPGTRLTVL.

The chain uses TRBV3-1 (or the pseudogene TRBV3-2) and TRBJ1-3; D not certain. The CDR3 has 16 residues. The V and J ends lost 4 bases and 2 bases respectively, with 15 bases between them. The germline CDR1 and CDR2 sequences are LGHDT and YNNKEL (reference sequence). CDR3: CASSRSIGITGNTIYF. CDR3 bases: TGTGCCAGCAGCCGGAGTATAGGAATTACTGGAAACACCATATATTTT.

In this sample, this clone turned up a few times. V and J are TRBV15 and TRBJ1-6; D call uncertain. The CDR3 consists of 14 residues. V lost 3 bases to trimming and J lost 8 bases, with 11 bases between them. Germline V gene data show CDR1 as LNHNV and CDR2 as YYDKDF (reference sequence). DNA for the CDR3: TGTGCCACCAGCAGTAATACCGGGGATTCACCCCTCCACTTT. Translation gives CATSSNTGDSPLHF.

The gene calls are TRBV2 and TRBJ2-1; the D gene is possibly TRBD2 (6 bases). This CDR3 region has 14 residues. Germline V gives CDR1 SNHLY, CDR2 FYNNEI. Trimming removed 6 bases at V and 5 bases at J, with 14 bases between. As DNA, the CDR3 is TGTGCCAGCAGGAGACTAGTTATGAACAATGAGCAGTTCTTC. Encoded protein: CASRRLVMNNEQFF.

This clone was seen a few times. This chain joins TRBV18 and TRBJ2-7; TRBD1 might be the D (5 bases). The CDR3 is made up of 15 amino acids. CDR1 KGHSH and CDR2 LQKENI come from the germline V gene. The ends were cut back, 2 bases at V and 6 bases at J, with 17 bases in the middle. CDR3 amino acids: CASSPFRDARTEQYF. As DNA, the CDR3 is TGTGCCAGCTCACCATTCAGGGATGCACGCACCGAGCAGTACTTC.

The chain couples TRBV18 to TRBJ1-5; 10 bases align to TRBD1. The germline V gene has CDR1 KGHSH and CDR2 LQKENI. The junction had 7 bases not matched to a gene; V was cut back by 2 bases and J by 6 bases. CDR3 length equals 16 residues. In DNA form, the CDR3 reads TGTGCCAGCTCACCAGGGCGACAGGGGGCCGGTCAGCCCCAGCATTTT. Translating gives CASSPGRQGAGQPQHF.

In nucleotides, the CDR3 is TGTGCCAGCAGTGATCTCGGACTAGCGGGGGATTACAATGAGCAGTTCTTC. Translated: CASSDLGLAGDYNEQFF. This chain joins TRBV6-1 and TRBJ2-1; TRBD2 agrees at 13 bases. V lost 3 bases to trimming and J lost 4 bases; unmatched junction nucleotides: 6. Germline lookup yields CDR1 MNHNS and CDR2 SASEGT. This CDR3 comprises 17 residues.

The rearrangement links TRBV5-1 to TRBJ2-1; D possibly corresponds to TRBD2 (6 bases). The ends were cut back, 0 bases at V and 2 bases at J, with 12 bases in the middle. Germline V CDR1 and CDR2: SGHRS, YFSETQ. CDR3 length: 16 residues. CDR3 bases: TGCGCCAGCAGCTTGGGAGGCGGGACCACCTACAATGAGCAGTTCTTC. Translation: CASSLGGGTTYNEQFF. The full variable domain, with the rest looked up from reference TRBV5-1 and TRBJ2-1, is KAGVTQTPRYLIKTRGQQVTLSCSPISGHRSVSWYQQTPGQGLQFLFEYFSETQRNKGNFPGRFSGRQFSNSRSEMNVSTLELGDSALYLCASSLGGGTTYNEQFFGPGTRLTVL.